This T cell receptor (beta chain) is from a study of blood T cells in healthy people across ages. As for the study in general: Every two T cells gave about one barcoded beta molecule via template switching.

Drawn from each donor were about 9 milliliters of peripheral blood. No fewer than 5.5 micrograms of total RNA were isolated from every sample. Combining a sample-barcoded 5' primer with a J-beta primer mix, a second PCR ran for 7 to 11 cycles. Every single cDNA molecule received a tag from a template-switch adaptor with 12 random nucleotides. TCRdb itself ran the 5' RACE reads through MiXCR, one entry per CDR3 protein. The sample yields some 760,000 distinct CDR3 sequences, about 25% seen once. The germline V gene has CDR1 MNHNS and CDR2 SASEGT. The germline V and J ends were trimmed by 8 bases and 3 bases, with 15 bases remaining between them. The length of the CDR3 is 14 residues. Another study also made use of these data, one on T cells of mothers and their children.

This TCR came from a boy between 10 and 17 years old in good health. The chain has TRBV6-1 and TRBJ2-3, with D possibly being TRBD2 (5 bases). Sequenced sample: blood. CDR3: CASCQHGSTDTQYF. In nucleotides, the CDR3 is TGTGCCAGCTGTCAACATGGGAGTACAGATACGCAGTATTTT.